The 7 T cell receptor beta chains reported below all come from one sample, sequenced in a study of blood T cell repertoires in COVID-19. Some clones are missing from TCRdb's copy, which holds only in-frame ones; the method was immunoSEQ multiplex PCR. Here the sample spans about 320,000 clones, 85% to 90% being singletons. Material: peripheral blood. These receptors came from a woman under 40 with COVID-19, enrolled during active disease.

The chain couples TRBV28 to TRBJ1-4; D is uncertain. The CDR3 is 15 residues long. Trimming took 3 bases from V and 5 from J, leaving 13 bases between them. Germline-derived CDR1 and CDR2 are MDHEN and SYDVKM. CDR3 protein: CASSLSGPENEKLFF. CDR3 nucleotides: TGTGCCAGCAGTTTGAGCGGACCGGAAAATGAAAAACTGTTTTTT.

The chain links TRBV5-1 to TRBJ2-2; TRBD2 aligns across 12 bases. The CDR3 spans 18 residues. Germline V gene sequence: CDR1 SGHRS, CDR2 YFSETQ. J was trimmed by 4 bases and V by 5 bases; bases with no gene match: 12. Written as DNA, the CDR3 is TGCGCCAGCAGATCGACTAGCGGGGGCCCCAAGGGCACCGGGGAGCTGTTTTTT. As protein: CASRSTSGGPKGTGELFF. The full variable domain, completed using reference TRBV5-1 and TRBJ2-2, is KAGVTQTPRYLIKTRGQQVTLSCSPISGHRSVSWYQQTPGQGLQFLFEYFSETQRNKGNFPGRFSGRQFSNSRSEMNVSTLELGDSALYLCASRSTSGGPKGTGELFFGEGSRLTVL.

This chain connects TRBV3-1 (or the pseudogene TRBV3-2) to TRBJ2-7; D not certain. The CDR3 runs 13 residues. From germline, CDR1 is LGHDT and CDR2 YNNKEL (reference sequence). The V gene lost 1 base and the J gene lost 9 bases, with 13 bases spanning the gap. The CDR3 sequence: CASSQVPLTRQYF. DNA for the CDR3: TGTGCCAGCAGCCAAGTCCCCCTTACGAGGCAGTACTTC.

The chain has TRBV2 and TRBJ1-6; tentative D call: TRBD1 (5 bases). Germline lookup yields CDR1 SNHLY and CDR2 FYNNEI. The CDR3 runs 18 residues. V was cut by 10 bases and J by 0 bases, with 22 bases left in between. CDR3 residues: CATNRQTTPSSYNSPLHF. CDR3 nucleotides: TGTGCCACCAACCGACAGACCACTCCTAGCTCCTATAATTCACCCCTCCACTTT.

The rearrangement uses TRBV6-5 and TRBJ1-6; D call uncertain. There are 13 residues in the CDR3. Trimming shortened V by 8 bases and J by 0 bases, and 5 bases separated the two germline ends. The germline V gene encodes CDR1 MNHEY and CDR2 SVGAGI. In DNA, the CDR3 is TGTGCCAGCTACAGCTCCTATAATTCACCCCTCCACTTT. Encoded protein: CASYSSYNSPLHF.

This chain uses TRBV19 with TRBJ2-1; no firm D call. This CDR3 contains 12 residues. The germline gives CDR1 LNHDA, CDR2 SQIVND (reference sequence). V was cut by 5 bases and J by 3 bases, with 5 bases left in between. CDR3 DNA: TGTGCCAGTAGTTCCGGCTACAATGAGCAGTTCTTC. Amino acid sequence: CASSSGYNEQFF.

The V gene is TRBV3-1 (or the pseudogene TRBV3-2), the J gene TRBJ2-2; TRBD2 matches at 7 bases. Looked up from germline, CDR1 is LGHDT and CDR2 is YNNKEL (reference sequence). This CDR3 region has 18 residues. The V gene end was trimmed by 2 bases and the J gene end by 1 base; junction bases not matched to a gene: 10. The CDR3 DNA follows: TGTGCCAGCAGCCAATCGGAGCGGGGAGTCTTGAACACCGGGGAGCTGTTTTTT. Residues: CASSQSERGVLNTGELFF.